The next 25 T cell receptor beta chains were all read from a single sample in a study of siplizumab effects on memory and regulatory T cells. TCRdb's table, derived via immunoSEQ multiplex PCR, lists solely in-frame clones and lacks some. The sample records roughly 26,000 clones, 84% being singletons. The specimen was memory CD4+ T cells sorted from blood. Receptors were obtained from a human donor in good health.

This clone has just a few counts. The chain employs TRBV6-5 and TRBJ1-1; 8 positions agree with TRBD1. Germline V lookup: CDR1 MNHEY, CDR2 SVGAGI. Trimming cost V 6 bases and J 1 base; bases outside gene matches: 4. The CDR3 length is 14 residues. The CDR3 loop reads CASRGTGSNTEAFF. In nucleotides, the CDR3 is TGTGCCAGCAGGGGGACAGGATCGAACACTGAAGCTTTCTTT.

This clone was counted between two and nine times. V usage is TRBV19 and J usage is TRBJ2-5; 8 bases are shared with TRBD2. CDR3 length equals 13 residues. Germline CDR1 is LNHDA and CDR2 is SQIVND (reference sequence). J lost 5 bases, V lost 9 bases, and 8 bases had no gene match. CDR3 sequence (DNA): TGTGCCAGCCGCGGACTAGCCCCGGAGACCCAGTACTTC. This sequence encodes CASRGLAPETQYF.

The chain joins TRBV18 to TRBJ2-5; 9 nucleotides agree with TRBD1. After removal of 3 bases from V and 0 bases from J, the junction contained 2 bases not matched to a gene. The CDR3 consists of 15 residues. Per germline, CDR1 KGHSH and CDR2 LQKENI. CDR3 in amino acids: CASSPGTGNQETQYF. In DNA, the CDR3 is TGTGCCAGCTCACCCGGGACAGGGAACCAAGAGACCCAGTACTTC.

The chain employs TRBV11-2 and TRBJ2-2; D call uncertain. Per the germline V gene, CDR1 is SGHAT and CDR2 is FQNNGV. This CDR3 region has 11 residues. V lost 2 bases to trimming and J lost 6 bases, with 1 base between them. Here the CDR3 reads CASSLPGELFF. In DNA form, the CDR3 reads TGTGCCAGCAGCTTACCCGGGGAGCTGTTTTTT.

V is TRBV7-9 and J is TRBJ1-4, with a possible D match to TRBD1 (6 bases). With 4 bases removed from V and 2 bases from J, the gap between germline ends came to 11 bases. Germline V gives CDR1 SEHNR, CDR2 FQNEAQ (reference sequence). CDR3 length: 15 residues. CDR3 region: CASSSGGGTNEKLFF. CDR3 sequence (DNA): TGTGCCAGCAGCTCAGGAGGGGGGACTAATGAAAAACTGTTTTTT.

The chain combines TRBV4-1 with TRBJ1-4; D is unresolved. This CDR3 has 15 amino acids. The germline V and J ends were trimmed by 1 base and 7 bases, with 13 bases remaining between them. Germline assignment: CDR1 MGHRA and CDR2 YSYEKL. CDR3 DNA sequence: TGCGCCAGCAGCCAAGCGGCGGCCGCCCCTGAAAAACTGTTTTTT. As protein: CASSQAAAAPEKLFF.

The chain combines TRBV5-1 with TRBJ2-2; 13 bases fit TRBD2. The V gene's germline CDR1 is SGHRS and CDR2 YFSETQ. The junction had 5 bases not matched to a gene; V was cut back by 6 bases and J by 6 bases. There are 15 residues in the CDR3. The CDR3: CASTGLAGVSGELFF. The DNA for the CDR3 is TGCGCCAGCACCGGACTAGCGGGAGTATCCGGGGAGCTGTTTTTT.

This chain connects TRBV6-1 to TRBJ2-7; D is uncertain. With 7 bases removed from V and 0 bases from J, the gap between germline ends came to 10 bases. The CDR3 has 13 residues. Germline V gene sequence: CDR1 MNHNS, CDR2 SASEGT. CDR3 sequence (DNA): TGTGCCAGCACTCAGGAAGCCTCCTACGAGCAGTACTTC. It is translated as CASTQEASYEQYF.

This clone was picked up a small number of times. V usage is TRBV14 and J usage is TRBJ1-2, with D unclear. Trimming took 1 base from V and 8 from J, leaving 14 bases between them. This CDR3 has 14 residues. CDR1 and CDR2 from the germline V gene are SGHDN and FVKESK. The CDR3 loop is CASSQGSERAGYTF. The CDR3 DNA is TGTGCCAGCAGCCAAGGTTCGGAACGAGCGGGCTACACCTTC.

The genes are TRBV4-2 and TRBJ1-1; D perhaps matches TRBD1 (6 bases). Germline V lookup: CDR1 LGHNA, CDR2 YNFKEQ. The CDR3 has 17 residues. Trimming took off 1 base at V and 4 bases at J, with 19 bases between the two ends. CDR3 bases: TGTGCCAGCAGCCAAGTATCAAGAAGAGGGGGGGGCACTGAAGCTTTCTTT. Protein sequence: CASSQVSRRGGGTEAFF.

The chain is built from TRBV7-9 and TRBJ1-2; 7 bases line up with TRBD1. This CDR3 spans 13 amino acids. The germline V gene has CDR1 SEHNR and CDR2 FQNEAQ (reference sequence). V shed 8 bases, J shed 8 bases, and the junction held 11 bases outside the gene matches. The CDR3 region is CASRGDSHWGYTF. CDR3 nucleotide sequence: TGTGCCAGCCGAGGGGACAGTCATTGGGGCTACACCTTC.

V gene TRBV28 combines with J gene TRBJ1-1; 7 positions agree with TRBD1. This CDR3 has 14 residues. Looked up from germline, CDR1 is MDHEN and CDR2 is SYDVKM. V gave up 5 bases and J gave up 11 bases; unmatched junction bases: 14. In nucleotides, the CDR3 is TGTGCCAGCAGTCCCCCCGGACAGGTTGAAAATGCTTTCTTT. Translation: CASSPPGQVENAFF.

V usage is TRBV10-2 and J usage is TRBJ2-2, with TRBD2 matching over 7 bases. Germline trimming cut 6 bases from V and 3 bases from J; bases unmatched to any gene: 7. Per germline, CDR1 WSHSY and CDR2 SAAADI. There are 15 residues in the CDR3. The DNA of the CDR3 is TGCGCCAGCAGGCTCCTAGCGGCAGACACCGGGGAGCTGTTTTTT. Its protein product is CASRLLAADTGELFF.

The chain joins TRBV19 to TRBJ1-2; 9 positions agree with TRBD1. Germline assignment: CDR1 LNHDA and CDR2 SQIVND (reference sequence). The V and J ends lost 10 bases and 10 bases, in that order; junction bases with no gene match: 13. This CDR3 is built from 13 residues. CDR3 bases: TGTGCCACCTCCTCCCGGGACAGGGTATTCTACACCTTC. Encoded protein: CATSSRDRVFYTF. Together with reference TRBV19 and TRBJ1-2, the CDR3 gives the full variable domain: DGGITQSPKYLFRKEGQNVTLSCEQNLNHDAMYWYRQDPGQGLRLIYYSQIVNDFQKGDIAEGYSVSREKKESFPLTVTSAQKNPTAFYLCATSSRDRVFYTFGSGTRLTVV.

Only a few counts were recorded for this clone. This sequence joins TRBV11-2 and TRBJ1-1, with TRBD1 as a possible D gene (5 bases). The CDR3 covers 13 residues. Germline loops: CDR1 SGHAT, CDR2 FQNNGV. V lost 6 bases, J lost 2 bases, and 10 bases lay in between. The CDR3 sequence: CASSGTANTEAFF. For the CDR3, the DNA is TGTGCCAGCAGTGGGACGGCCAACACTGAAGCTTTCTTT.

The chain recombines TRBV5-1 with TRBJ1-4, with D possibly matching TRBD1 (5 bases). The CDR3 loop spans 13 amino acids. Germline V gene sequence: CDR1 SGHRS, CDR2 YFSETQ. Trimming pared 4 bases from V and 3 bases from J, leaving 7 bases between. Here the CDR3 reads CASSQGPNEKLFF. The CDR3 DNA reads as TGCGCCAGCAGCCAGGGACCTAATGAAAAACTGTTTTTT.

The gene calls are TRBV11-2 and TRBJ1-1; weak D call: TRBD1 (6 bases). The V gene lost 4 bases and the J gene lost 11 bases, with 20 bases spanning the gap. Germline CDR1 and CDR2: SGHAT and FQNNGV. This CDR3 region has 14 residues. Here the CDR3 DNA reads TGTGCCAGCAGCTCCCGGGCCAGCAGGGGTAGCGCTTTCTTT. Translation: CASSSRASRGSAFF.

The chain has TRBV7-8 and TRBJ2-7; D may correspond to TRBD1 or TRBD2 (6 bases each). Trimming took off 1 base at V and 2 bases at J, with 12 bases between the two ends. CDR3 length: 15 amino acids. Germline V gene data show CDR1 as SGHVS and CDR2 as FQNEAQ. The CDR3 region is CASSLEGGPTYEQYF. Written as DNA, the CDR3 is TGTGCCAGCAGCTTAGAAGGGGGGCCTACCTACGAGCAGTACTTC.

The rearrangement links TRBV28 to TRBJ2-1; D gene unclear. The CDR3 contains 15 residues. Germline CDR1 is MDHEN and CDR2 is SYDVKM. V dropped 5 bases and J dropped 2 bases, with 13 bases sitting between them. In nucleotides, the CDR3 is TGTGCCAGCAGTCCTTTTCGCGGAGCCTACAATGAGCAGTTCTTC. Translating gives CASSPFRGAYNEQFF.

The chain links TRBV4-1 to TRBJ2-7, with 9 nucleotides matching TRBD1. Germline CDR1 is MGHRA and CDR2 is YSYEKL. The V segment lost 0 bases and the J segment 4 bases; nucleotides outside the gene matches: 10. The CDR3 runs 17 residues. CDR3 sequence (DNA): TGCGCCAGCAGCCAAGATCTAATGGGACAGGGACGTTACGAGCAGTACTTC. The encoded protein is CASSQDLMGQGRYEQYF.

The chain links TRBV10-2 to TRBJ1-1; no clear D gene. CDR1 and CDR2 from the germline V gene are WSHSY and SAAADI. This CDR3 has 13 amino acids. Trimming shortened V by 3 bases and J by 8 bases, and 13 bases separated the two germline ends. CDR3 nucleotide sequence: TGCGCCAGCAGTGAATCGCGGACTGTCGAAGCTTTCTTT. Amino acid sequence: CASSESRTVEAFF.

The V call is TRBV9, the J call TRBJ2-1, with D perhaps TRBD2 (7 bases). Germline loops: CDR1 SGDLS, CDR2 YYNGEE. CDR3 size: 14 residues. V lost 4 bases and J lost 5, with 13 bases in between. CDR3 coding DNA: TGTGCCAGCAGCCGGGGGGCAGGGAACAATGAGCAGTTCTTC. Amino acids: CASSRGAGNNEQFF.

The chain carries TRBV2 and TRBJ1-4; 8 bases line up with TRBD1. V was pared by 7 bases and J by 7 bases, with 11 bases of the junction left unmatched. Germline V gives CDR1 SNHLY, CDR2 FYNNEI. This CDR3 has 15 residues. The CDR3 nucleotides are TGTGCCAGCAAGGCTAACAGGGGGGACGCTGAAAAACTGTTTTTT. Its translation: CASKANRGDAEKLFF.

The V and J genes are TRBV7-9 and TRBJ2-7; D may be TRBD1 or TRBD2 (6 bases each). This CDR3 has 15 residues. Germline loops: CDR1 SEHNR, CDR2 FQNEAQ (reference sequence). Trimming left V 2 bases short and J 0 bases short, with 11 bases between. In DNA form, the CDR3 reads TGTGCCAGCAGCTTATTAGGAGGGGGCTCCTACGAGCAGTACTTC. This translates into CASSLLGGGSYEQYF.

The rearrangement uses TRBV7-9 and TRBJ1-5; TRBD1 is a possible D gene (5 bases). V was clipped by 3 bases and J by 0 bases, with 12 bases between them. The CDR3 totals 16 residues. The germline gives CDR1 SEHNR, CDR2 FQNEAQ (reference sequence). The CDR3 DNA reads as TGTGCCAGCAGCTTGGGGGGACGTTATAGCAATCAGCCCCAGCATTTT. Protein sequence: CASSLGGRYSNQPQHF.